This T cell receptor (beta chain) was recovered during a study of cytomegalovirus exposure and HLA in healthy donors. Trimming cost V 11 bases and J 5 bases; bases outside gene matches: 5. The CDR3 is 11 residues long. CDR1 SEHNR and CDR2 FQNEAQ come from the germline V gene (reference sequence). PCR amplification relied on 60 Vbeta primers (plus 13 Jbeta primers). Profiling relied on immunoSEQ multiplex PCR, and the TCRdb table lists in-frame clones only, not all of them. The sample shows about 140,000 clones, 79% of them seen only once. The sample was PBMCs. The rearrangement links TRBV7-9 to TRBJ2-5; 7 nucleotides match TRBD2. The TCR comes from a young man in good health and CMV-seronegative. The CDR3 coding sequence is TGTGCCGTCCCGCGGGGGGAGACCCAGTACTTC. It translates to CAVPRGETQYF. Complete variable domain (other parts from reference TRBV7-9 and TRBJ2-5): DTGVSQNPRHKITKRGQNVTFRCDPISEHNRLYWYRQTLGQGPEFLTYFQNEAQLEKSRLLSDRFSAERPKGSFSTLEIQRTEQGDSAMYLCAVPRGETQYFGPGTRLLVL.